A single sample gave rise to the 27 T cell receptor beta chains below, sequenced in a study of blood T cell repertoires in COVID-19. Profiled with immunoSEQ multiplex PCR; TCRdb holds only in-frame clones, not every one. The sample yields about 120,000 clones, 75% to 90% seen once. The sample taken for sequencing was peripheral blood. These receptors originate from a woman between 65 and 79 years old with acute or convalescent COVID-19.

The genes are TRBV11-2 and TRBJ2-5; D may be TRBD2 (5 bases). The germline gives CDR1 SGHAT, CDR2 FQNNGV. The CDR3 is 15 residues long. Deletions cut 5 bases from V and 1 base from J, with 14 bases between. CDR3 sequence reads: CASSPSRSGQETQYF. The CDR3 DNA sequence: TGTGCCAGCAGCCCCTCCAGGAGCGGCCAAGAGACCCAGTACTTC.

The J gene is TRBJ1-6, the V gene TRBV7-9, with a tentative D call TRBD1 (6 bases). CDR1 is SEHNR, CDR2 FQNEAQ, per germline (reference sequence). Trimming removed 5 bases from V and 7 bases from J, with 12 bases in between. The CDR3 has 14 residues. CDR3 nucleotide sequence: TGTGCCAGCAGCGCCGGGGGGCAAAATTCACCCCTCCACTTT. This codes for CASSAGGQNSPLHF.

V and J are TRBV2 and TRBJ2-2, with D tentatively TRBD1 (6 bases). Germline lookup yields CDR1 SNHLY and CDR2 FYNNEI. The CDR3 is made up of 14 amino acids. V was clipped by 7 bases and J by 5 bases, with 14 bases between them. As DNA, the CDR3 is TGTGCCAGCACCGGGAACAGGGATACCGGGGAGCTGTTTTTT. Translation: CASTGNRDTGELFF.

CDR3 protein: CASSRSIGTSGADQYF. CDR3 DNA sequence: TGTGCCAGCTCACGAAGCATAGGGACTAGCGGGGCGGATCAGTACTTC. The chain links TRBV18 to TRBJ2-4; 13 nucleotides match TRBD2. In germline, CDR1 is KGHSH, CDR2 LQKENI. The V gene end was trimmed by 4 bases and the J gene end by 12 bases; junction bases not matched to a gene: 12. The CDR3 is made up of 16 amino acids.

The V and J genes are TRBV3-1 (or the pseudogene TRBV3-2) and TRBJ1-6, with 8 bases fitting TRBD1. Losses at the gene ends were 4 bases for V and 6 bases for J; bases not matched to a gene: 2. Germline values: CDR1 LGHDT, CDR2 YNNKEL (reference sequence). This CDR3 has 14 residues. CDR3 in amino acids: CASSRTGTNSPLHF. CDR3 bases: TGTGCCAGCAGCCGGACAGGGACTAATTCACCCCTCCACTTT.

The genes are TRBV7-6 and TRBJ1-4; TRBD1 might be the D (5 bases). CDR1 is SGHVS and CDR2 is FNYEAQ in the germline V gene. The length of the CDR3 is 15 residues. V gave up 5 bases and J gave up 7 bases, with 17 bases separating them. CDR3 nucleotides: TGTGCCAGCAGCGGGAATCCGGGGGGAGGTGAAAAACTGTTTTTT. It yields the protein CASSGNPGGGEKLFF. The complete variable domain, with remaining parts taken from reference TRBV7-6 and TRBJ1-4, reads GAGVSQSPRYKVTKRGQDVALRCDPISGHVSLYWYRQALGQGPEFLTYFNYEAQQDKSGLPNDRFSAERPEGSISTLTIQRTEQRDSAMYRCASSGNPGGGEKLFFGSGTQLSVL.

The chain combines TRBV4-1 with TRBJ1-2, with no clear D. The V end lost 1 base, the J end lost 1 base, and 13 bases lay between the germline ends. The CDR3 length is 16 residues. Germline V gene sequence: CDR1 MGHRA, CDR2 YSYEKL. CDR3 bases: TGCGCCAGCAGCCAAGTGGTTTCTGACATTAACTATGGCTACACCTTC. Encoded protein: CASSQVVSDINYGYTF.

This chain links TRBV6-5 with TRBJ1-1; D is unresolved. The CDR3 covers 13 residues. V was shortened by 7 bases and J by 1 base, with 10 bases between the two germline ends. Germline loops: CDR1 MNHEY, CDR2 SVGAGI. CDR3 residues: CASIPTRNTEAFF. The CDR3 DNA reads TGTGCCAGCATTCCAACAAGGAACACTGAAGCTTTCTTT.

The chain couples TRBV6-5 to TRBJ1-2; D gene ambiguous. The CDR3 runs 12 residues. V dropped 8 bases and J dropped 2 bases, with 9 bases sitting between them. The germline CDR1 and CDR2 sequences are MNHEY and SVGAGI. CDR3 DNA: TGTGCCAGCGCTACGCCCAACTATGGCTACACCTTC. Protein: CASATPNYGYTF.

This sequence joins TRBV28 and TRBJ2-5; D unclear. V lost 5 bases and J lost 2, with 9 bases in between. Germline V gene sequence: CDR1 MDHEN, CDR2 SYDVKM. This CDR3 has 13 residues. CDR3 protein: CASSPTDQETQYF. CDR3 nucleotides: TGTGCCAGCAGTCCCACAGATCAAGAGACCCAGTACTTC.

This chain joins TRBV5-1 and TRBJ1-2; D gene uncertain. The V end was cut by 4 bases, the J end by 1 base, with 8 bases between. CDR1 and CDR2 (germline): SGHRS, YFSETQ. The CDR3 has 13 residues. CDR3 loop: CASSLGINYGYTF. CDR3 sequence (DNA): TGCGCCAGCAGCCTCGGGATTAACTATGGCTACACCTTC.

This clone was counted a few times. The chain is built from TRBV28 and TRBJ1-1, with 8 bases fitting TRBD1. Losses at the gene ends were 6 bases for V and 2 bases for J; bases not matched to a gene: 5. The CDR3 runs 14 residues. Germline-derived CDR1 and CDR2 are MDHEN and SYDVKM. CDR3 bases: TGTGCCAGCAGACGCAGGGGGCTCAACACTGAAGCTTTCTTT. This gives the protein CASRRRGLNTEAFF.

This clone is judged medium-sized. The gene calls are TRBV3-1 (or the pseudogene TRBV3-2) and TRBJ1-6; 11 positions match TRBD1. The CDR3 runs 16 residues. V lost 0 bases, J lost 11 bases, and 6 bases stayed unmatched. The V gene's germline CDR1 is LGHDT and CDR2 YNNKEL (reference sequence). CDR3 in DNA: TGTGCCAGCAGCCAAGAAGATCGGGACAGGGGGGCACCCCTCCACTTT. Amino acid sequence: CASSQEDRDRGAPLHF.

This clone was detected only once. The chain carries TRBV29-1 and TRBJ1-1; TRBD1 agrees at 7 bases. Trimming at V came to 7 bases and at J to 1 base, leaving 6 bases not matched to a gene. The germline V gene encodes CDR1 SQVTM and CDR2 ANQGSEA. CDR3 length equals 13 residues. The CDR3 region is CSATGRGNTEAFF. Written as DNA, the CDR3 is TGCAGCGCGACAGGGAGGGGGAACACTGAAGCTTTCTTT.

This clone was counted a few times. The rearrangement uses TRBV9 and TRBJ1-5; 8 bases map to TRBD1. There are 15 residues in the CDR3. The V and J ends lost 4 bases and 5 bases, in that order; junction bases with no gene match: 8. The germline V gene has CDR1 SGDLS and CDR2 YYNGEE. This chain's CDR3 is CASSSTGQGHQPQHF. CDR3 DNA sequence: TGTGCCAGCAGCTCTACTGGACAGGGTCATCAGCCCCAGCATTTT.

This chain joins TRBV15 and TRBJ2-7, with TRBD1 matching 7 bases. Germline CDR1 LNHNV, CDR2 YYDKDF (reference sequence). The CDR3 has 12 residues. V trimming: 1 base; J trimming: 9 bases; junction bases outside the gene matches: 3. Here the CDR3 DNA reads TGTGCCACCAGCAGAGTAGAGGGGGCGCAGTACTTC. Its protein is CATSRVEGAQYF.

As regards this clone: Other nucleotide sequences in the sample specify the same CDR3. The V call is TRBV5-1, the J call TRBJ2-3; D ambiguous. Germline V CDR1 and CDR2: SGHRS, YFSETQ. The length of the CDR3 is 15 residues. V was clipped by 0 bases and J by 2 bases, with 10 bases between them. The CDR3 region has the DNA TGCGCCAGCAGCTTGGGTGGCAGATCCACAGATACGCAGTATTTT. Its protein product is CASSLGGRSTDTQYF.

CDR3: CASSHDRVSRNQPQHF. CDR3 in DNA: TGTGCCAGCAGTCACGACAGGGTTTCGCGCAATCAGCCCCAGCATTTT. The chain has TRBV28 and TRBJ1-5; 7 bases line up with TRBD1. The germline V gene encodes CDR1 MDHEN and CDR2 SYDVKM. The CDR3 has 16 residues. Losses at the gene ends were 5 bases for V and 2 bases for J; bases not matched to a gene: 9.

A single count supports this clone. This sequence joins TRBV7-9 and TRBJ1-2; D gene unclear. The germline V gene encodes CDR1 SEHNR and CDR2 FQNEAQ (reference sequence). The CDR3 extends over 14 amino acids. Trimming stripped 5 bases from V and 4 bases from J, with 14 bases between. CDR3 DNA: TGTGCCAGCAGCCCCCGGAGTCATATCTATGGCTACACCTTC. It specifies CASSPRSHIYGYTF.

This clone was seen a handful of times. The chain joins TRBV10-2 to TRBJ1-3; no clear D. Germline V gene sequence: CDR1 WSHSY, CDR2 SAAADI. The CDR3 totals 13 residues. Trimming left V 0 bases short and J 3 bases short, with 3 bases between. Written as DNA, the CDR3 is TGCGCCAGCAGTGAGTCCGTTGGAAACACCATATATTTT. Amino acid sequence: CASSESVGNTIYF.

This clone was recorded only once. The chain couples TRBV5-1 to TRBJ2-3, with a tentative D call TRBD1 (5 bases). The CDR3 loop spans 14 amino acids. Germline V gene data show CDR1 as SGHRS and CDR2 as YFSETQ. V shed 2 bases and J shed 3 bases, with 10 bases lying between them. The CDR3 is CASSLQDTTDTQYF. In nucleotides, the CDR3 is TGCGCCAGCAGCTTACAGGATACAACAGATACGCAGTATTTT. The variable domain in full, completed from reference TRBV5-1 and TRBJ2-3, reads KAGVTQTPRYLIKTRGQQVTLSCSPISGHRSVSWYQQTPGQGLQFLFEYFSETQRNKGNFPGRFSGRQFSNSRSEMNVSTLELGDSALYLCASSLQDTTDTQYFGPGTRLTVL.

This chain connects TRBV3-1 (or the pseudogene TRBV3-2) to TRBJ1-2; possibly TRBD1 for D (5 bases). The CDR3 is 14 residues long. Germline CDR1 reads LGHDT; CDR2 reads YNNKEL (reference sequence). Deletions cut 8 bases from V and 6 bases from J, with 19 bases between. The CDR3 DNA reads TGTGCCAGCCGCGTCGGGGCCGGGGGACATGGCTACACCTTC. It codes for CASRVGAGGHGYTF.

V is TRBV15 and J is TRBJ1-4; D possibly corresponds to TRBD1 (6 bases). CDR1 and CDR2 from the germline V gene are LNHNV and YYDKDF (reference sequence). The CDR3 runs to 14 residues. V lost 5 bases and J lost 8, with 15 bases in between. This chain's CDR3 is CATSGTGSGEKLFF. In DNA form, the CDR3 reads TGTGCCACCAGCGGAACAGGGTCAGGAGAAAAACTGTTTTTT.

The J gene is TRBJ2-2, the V gene TRBV24-1; D is undetermined. Deletions cut 7 bases from V and 6 bases from J, with 17 bases between. This CDR3 spans 15 amino acids. CDR1 is KGHDR and CDR2 is SFDVKD in the germline V gene. The CDR3 is CATSASLLSAGELFF. The CDR3 bases are TGTGCCACCAGCGCGTCCCTACTGTCCGCCGGGGAGCTGTTTTTT.

The rearrangement links TRBV5-4 to TRBJ1-5, with 7 bases lining up with TRBD1. The CDR3 has 18 amino acids. The germline gives CDR1 SGHNT, CDR2 YYREEE (reference sequence). With 2 bases clipped from V and 2 bases from J, the junction kept 13 bases outside the gene matches. The CDR3 protein is CASSFSLGGGAGNQPQHF. CDR3 sequence (DNA): TGTGCCAGCAGCTTCTCGTTAGGAGGGGGCGCGGGCAATCAGCCCCAGCATTTT.

This clone was detected only once. V gene TRBV5-5 combines with J gene TRBJ1-2, with TRBD1 as a possible D gene (5 bases). Germline-derived CDR1 and CDR2 are SGHKS and YYEKEE (reference sequence). The CDR3 consists of 15 residues. Trimming took 0 bases from V and 4 from J, leaving 13 bases between them. The CDR3 is CASSLDLPGGYGYTF. CDR3 bases: TGTGCCAGCAGCTTGGACCTGCCGGGGGGCTATGGCTACACCTTC.

J is TRBJ1-4 and V is TRBV11-2, with TRBD1 identical over 7 bases. CDR1 is SGHAT and CDR2 is FQNNGV in the germline V gene. The trim removed 6 bases at V and 8 bases at J, leaving 9 bases unmatched. The CDR3 has 14 amino acids. CDR3 in DNA: TGTGCCAGCAGAGACAAAAAACAGGGGGAAAAACTGTTTTTT. Its translation: CASRDKKQGEKLFF.